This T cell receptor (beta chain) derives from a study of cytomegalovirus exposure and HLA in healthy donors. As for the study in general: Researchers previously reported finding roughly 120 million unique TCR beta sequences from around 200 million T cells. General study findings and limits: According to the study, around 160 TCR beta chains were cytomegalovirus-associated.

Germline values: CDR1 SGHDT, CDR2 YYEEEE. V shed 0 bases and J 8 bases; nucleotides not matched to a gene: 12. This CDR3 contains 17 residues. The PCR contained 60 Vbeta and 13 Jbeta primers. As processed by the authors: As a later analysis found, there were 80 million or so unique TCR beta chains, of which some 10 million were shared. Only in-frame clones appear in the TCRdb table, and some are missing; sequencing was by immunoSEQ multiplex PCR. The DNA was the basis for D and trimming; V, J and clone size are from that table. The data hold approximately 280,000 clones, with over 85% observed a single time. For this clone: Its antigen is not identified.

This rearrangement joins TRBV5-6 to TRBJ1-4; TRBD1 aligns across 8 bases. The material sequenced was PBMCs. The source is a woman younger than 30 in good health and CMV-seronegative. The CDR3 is CASSLGVLTGGGEKLFF. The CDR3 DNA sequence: TGTGCCAGCAGCTTGGGGGTACTAACAGGGGGAGGAGAAAAACTGTTTTTT.